Listed here is a single T cell receptor beta chain. Its antigen is currently unknown. The V end was cut by 3 bases, the J end by 0 bases, with 9 bases between. This CDR3 has 16 residues. Germline loops: CDR1 MDHEN, CDR2 SYDVKM. One entry per CDR3 protein results from TCRdb running MiXCR on the multiplex PCR reads. The repertoire holds about 35,000 distinct CDR3 sequences, with approximately 37% as singletons. The entry originates in a study of breast tumors, draining lymph nodes, adjacent tissues. The study, taken as a whole, reports: Tumors had less TCR diversity than lymph nodes, more than nontumor tissue.

The source of this sequence is a female donor with breast cancer. Some clones in this sample may be carry-over from other donors' samples. The specimen was breast tumor tissue. This rearrangement joins TRBV28 to TRBJ2-6; D unresolved. Here the CDR3 reads CASSFLGNSGANVLTF. In DNA form, the CDR3 reads TGTGCCAGCAGTTTTCTAGGGAACTCTGGGGCCAACGTCCTGACTTTC.